Shown below are 26 T cell receptor beta chains from a single sample sequenced in a study of blood T cell repertoires in COVID-19. Sequenced by immunoSEQ multiplex PCR; TCRdb stores in-frame clones only, minus some. The sample includes about 39,000 clones, roughly three quarters of them seen just once. The sequencing sample was made of peripheral blood. These receptors were obtained from a man older than 75 with acute or convalescent COVID-19.

V and J are TRBV6-5 and TRBJ1-4; TRBD1 is a possible D gene (5 bases). The CDR3 consists of 15 residues. Germline loops: CDR1 MNHEY, CDR2 SVGAGI. Trimming removed 6 bases at V and 5 bases at J, with 16 bases between. The CDR3 spells CASSRVGGENEKLFF. DNA for the CDR3: TGTGCCAGCAGCCGGGTCGGGGGTGAAAATGAAAAACTGTTTTTT.

The chain combines TRBV15 with TRBJ2-3, with 7 bases aligning to TRBD2. The trim removed 0 bases at V and 0 bases at J, leaving 0 bases unmatched. Germline CDR1 is LNHNV and CDR2 is YYDKDF (reference sequence). This CDR3 comprises 15 residues. CDR3 nucleotide sequence: TGTGCCACCAGCAGAGAACTAGCGAGCACAGATACGCAGTATTTT. The encoded protein is CATSRELASTDTQYF. Based on the CDR3 plus reference TRBV15 and TRBJ2-3, the full variable domain is DAMVIQNPRYQVTQFGKPVTLSCSQTLNHNVMYWYQQKSSQAPKLLFHYYDKDFNNEADTPDNFQSRRPNTSFCFLDIRSPGLGDTAMYLCATSRELASTDTQYFGPGTRLTVL.

The rearrangement joins TRBV29-1 to TRBJ1-1, with TRBD1 as a possible D gene (5 bases). Trimming took off 1 base at V and 4 bases at J, with 13 bases between the two ends. The CDR3 sequence is 14 residues long. CDR1 is SQVTM and CDR2 is ANQGSEA in the germline V gene. Written as DNA, the CDR3 is TGCAGCGTTGAAGGGGGCGGGGGTGGCACTGAAGCTTTCTTT. Its translation: CSVEGGGGGTEAFF.

The chain joins TRBV5-1 to TRBJ1-3, with D maybe TRBD1 (5 bases). CDR1 SGHRS and CDR2 YFSETQ come from the germline V gene. The CDR3 consists of 18 residues. Trimming took off 2 bases at V and 1 base at J, with 19 bases between the two ends. CDR3 residues: CASSFRSPPGGSGNTIYF. The CDR3 nucleotides read TGCGCCAGCAGCTTCAGGTCACCTCCCGGGGGGTCTGGAAACACCATATATTTT.

The chain employs TRBV5-1 and TRBJ2-5, with 9 nucleotides matching TRBD1. V lost 2 bases and J lost 1; bases outside the gene matches: 3. This CDR3 has 15 residues. In germline, CDR1 is SGHRS, CDR2 YFSETQ. This CDR3 reads CASSLRQGVQETQYF. CDR3 coding DNA: TGCGCCAGCAGCTTAAGACAGGGGGTCCAAGAGACCCAGTACTTC.

The chain has TRBV27 and TRBJ1-2; 8 bases match TRBD1. This CDR3 spans 14 amino acids. V gave up 5 bases and J gave up 5 bases; unmatched junction bases: 7. CDR1 MNHEY and CDR2 SMNVEV come from the germline V gene (reference sequence). This chain's CDR3 is CASSPGQGGYGYTF. The DNA for the CDR3 is TGTGCCAGCAGTCCCGGACAGGGAGGGTATGGCTACACCTTC.

This clone appeared a few times. The chain uses TRBV5-4 and TRBJ2-7; D not certain. CDR1 and CDR2 (germline): SGHNT, YYREEE (reference sequence). Trimming stripped 0 bases from V and 3 bases from J, with 4 bases between. The CDR3 sequence is 12 residues long. The CDR3: CASSLDYYEQYF. The CDR3 nucleotides are TGTGCCAGCAGCTTGGACTACTACGAGCAGTACTTC.

This chain links TRBV5-4 with TRBJ2-3, with unresolved D. With 6 bases removed from V and 8 bases from J, the gap between germline ends came to 19 bases. Germline CDR1 SGHNT, CDR2 YYREEE (reference sequence). The CDR3 spans 14 residues. CDR3 in amino acids: CASMPPSEYGTQYF. The CDR3 nucleotides are TGTGCCAGCATGCCCCCATCTGAGTACGGTACGCAGTATTTT. Variable domain in full (rest from reference TRBV5-4 and TRBJ2-3): ETGVTQSPTHLIKTRGQQVTLRCSSQSGHNTVSWYQQALGQGPQFIFQYYREEENGRGNFPPRFSGLQFPNYSSELNVNALELDDSALYLCASMPPSEYGTQYFGPGTRLTVL.

J is TRBJ1-2 and V is TRBV3-1 (or the pseudogene TRBV3-2); perhaps TRBD1 as D (5 bases). This CDR3 is 13 amino acids long. Germline CDR1 reads LGHDT; CDR2 reads YNNKEL (reference sequence). V lost 4 bases, J lost 3 bases, and 9 bases lay in between. The CDR3 is CASSLTGDYGYTF. The CDR3 DNA reads TGTGCCAGCAGCCTTACAGGAGACTATGGCTACACCTTC.

The rearrangement links TRBV6-5 to TRBJ1-4, with 7 bases that match TRBD1. CDR3 length: 14 residues. V lost 4 bases to trimming and J lost 5 bases; unmatched junction nucleotides: 4. Germline CDR1 MNHEY, CDR2 SVGAGI. CDR3 loop: CASSSGQVNEKLFF. DNA for the CDR3: TGTGCCAGCAGTTCAGGACAGGTGAATGAAAAACTGTTTTTT.

The gene calls are TRBV4-2 and TRBJ1-6, with D perhaps TRBD1 (5 bases). The CDR3 sequence is 15 residues long. The V and J ends lost 3 bases and 6 bases respectively, with 12 bases between them. The germline CDR1 and CDR2 sequences are LGHNA and YNFKEQ. CDR3 coding DNA: TGTGCCAGCAGCCAGGCGGGACGGGCTAATTCACCCCTCCACTTT. Protein: CASSQAGRANSPLHF.

V is TRBV5-1 and J is TRBJ2-5; 8 bases are shared with TRBD1. The CDR3 spans 12 residues. Germline loops: CDR1 SGHRS, CDR2 YFSETQ. V was clipped by 4 bases and J by 4 bases; unmatched bases: 0. CDR3 loop: CASSTGGETQYF. DNA for the CDR3: TGCGCCAGCAGCACAGGGGGAGAGACCCAGTACTTC.

Sample share makes this clone medium-sized. The chain combines TRBV3-1 (or the pseudogene TRBV3-2) with TRBJ2-7; 12 bases agree with TRBD2. CDR1 is LGHDT and CDR2 is YNNKEL in the germline V gene (reference sequence). The V segment lost 3 bases and the J segment 3 bases; nucleotides outside the gene matches: 6. The CDR3 has 16 amino acids. CDR3 in amino acids: CASSQVTSGSVYEQYF. CDR3 nucleotides: TGTGCCAGCAGCCAGGTGACTAGCGGGAGTGTCTACGAGCAGTACTTC.

V usage is TRBV2 and J usage is TRBJ2-3; the match to TRBD2 covers 8 bases. V gave up 2 bases and J gave up 4 bases; unmatched junction bases: 5. This CDR3 is 15 amino acids long. The germline V gene has CDR1 SNHLY and CDR2 FYNNEI. DNA of the CDR3: TGTGCCAGCAGTGAAAGGCGGGGGGCTCCAGATACGCAGTATTTT. Amino acids: CASSERRGAPDTQYF.

The chain has TRBV18 and TRBJ1-6; TRBD1 matches at 8 bases. V was pared by 6 bases and J by 6 bases, with 10 bases of the junction left unmatched. Germline CDR1 reads KGHSH; CDR2 reads LQKENI. This CDR3 spans 16 amino acids. The CDR3 DNA reads as TGTGCCAGCTCGTTAGGGCAGGGGGCCACTAATTCACCCCTCCACTTT. Translated, it gives CASSLGQGATNSPLHF.

The gene calls are TRBV19 and TRBJ1-5; TRBD1 might be the D (6 bases). Trimming took off 7 bases at V and 4 bases at J, with 11 bases between the two ends. This CDR3 contains 13 residues. Germline loops: CDR1 LNHDA, CDR2 SQIVND (reference sequence). The CDR3 nucleotides read TGTGCCAGTATGTGGACAGTTAATCAGCCCCAGCATTTT. The encoded protein is CASMWTVNQPQHF.

This rearrangement joins TRBV5-4 to TRBJ1-1, with 8 bases aligning to TRBD1. This CDR3 region has 15 residues. V gave up 0 bases and J gave up 4 bases; unmatched junction bases: 5. The V gene's germline CDR1 is SGHNT and CDR2 YYREEE (reference sequence). As DNA, the CDR3 is TGTGCCAGCAGCTTGGACAGGGGGGATCTCACTGAAGCTTTCTTT. As protein: CASSLDRGDLTEAFF.

The rearrangement uses TRBV6-5 and TRBJ2-7, with 7 nucleotides matching TRBD2. Germline assignment: CDR1 MNHEY and CDR2 SVGAGI. With 4 bases clipped from V and 5 bases from J, the junction kept 11 bases outside the gene matches. The CDR3 covers 15 residues. Here the CDR3 reads CASSSLKAGNDEQYF. CDR3 sequence (DNA): TGTGCCAGCAGTTCTTTAAAAGCGGGGAATGACGAGCAGTACTTC.

This clone has a handful of counts. This chain uses TRBV5-5 with TRBJ1-2, with unresolved D. The ends were cut back, 0 bases at V and 0 bases at J, with 12 bases in the middle. The CDR3 has 16 residues. CDR1 is SGHKS, CDR2 YYEKEE, per germline (reference sequence). The CDR3 sequence: CASSLAGGIANYGYTF. In DNA form, the CDR3 reads TGTGCCAGCAGCTTGGCCGGCGGGATAGCTAACTATGGCTACACCTTC.

The chain links TRBV4-1 to TRBJ2-4; D is perhaps TRBD1 (5 bases). Between the trimmed V and J ends, which lost 2 bases and 3 bases, there was a span of 14 bases. The germline V gene encodes CDR1 MGHRA and CDR2 YSYEKL. CDR3 length: 16 amino acids. DNA for the CDR3: TGCGCCAGCAGCCAACTCCATGGAGACAGCAAAAACATTCAGTACTTC. Encoded protein: CASSQLHGDSKNIQYF.

This clone has just a few counts. The rearrangement links TRBV6-5 to TRBJ1-4; no definite D call. Germline CDR1 MNHEY, CDR2 SVGAGI. V gave up 0 bases and J gave up 6 bases, with 14 bases separating them. The CDR3 sequence is 16 residues long. The CDR3 DNA is TGTGCCAGCAGTTACTCGAGAGGGAGGATGGATGAAAAACTGTTTTTT. Amino acids: CASSYSRGRMDEKLFF.

The V gene is TRBV2, the J gene TRBJ1-5; D is possibly TRBD1 (6 bases). This CDR3 is built from 16 residues. Trimming removed 3 bases at V and 3 bases at J, with 15 bases between. The germline V gene encodes CDR1 SNHLY and CDR2 FYNNEI. DNA of the CDR3: TGTGCCAGCAGTGAGTATCGGACAGCTTACAATCAGCCCCAGCATTTT. It codes for CASSEYRTAYNQPQHF. Supplemented by reference TRBV2 and TRBJ1-5, the full variable domain reads EPEVTQTPSHQVTQMGQEVILRCVPISNHLYFYWYRQILGQKVEFLVSFYNNEISEKSEIFDDQFSVERPDGSNFTLKIRSTKLEDSAMYFCASSEYRTAYNQPQHFGDGTRLSIL.

This clone was seen a single time. This chain joins TRBV5-4 and TRBJ2-5; tentatively, D is TRBD2 (6 bases). The germline gives CDR1 SGHNT, CDR2 YYREEE (reference sequence). CDR3 size: 13 residues. Between the trimmed V and J ends, which lost 6 bases and 2 bases, there was a span of 11 bases. CDR3 sequence: CASKEGSQETQYF. The CDR3, as DNA: TGTGCCAGCAAGGAGGGGTCGCAAGAGACCCAGTACTTC.

This chain joins TRBV9 and TRBJ2-5; 11 nucleotides agree with TRBD1. V lost 4 bases to trimming and J lost 3 bases; unmatched junction nucleotides: 5. This CDR3 spans 15 amino acids. In germline, CDR1 is SGDLS, CDR2 YYNGEE. DNA of the CDR3: TGTGCCAGCAGCAAATCGGGACAGGGGGAAGAGACCCAGTACTTC. Its protein is CASSKSGQGEETQYF.

The chain has TRBV7-2 and TRBJ2-7; D is perhaps TRBD1 (5 bases). The germline V and J ends were trimmed by 4 bases and 6 bases, with 19 bases remaining between them. The CDR3 totals 15 residues. From germline, CDR1 is SGHTA and CDR2 FQGNSA. The CDR3 DNA is TGTGCCAGCAGCTCTGGAATGCCAGCCCAGGGCGAGCAGTACTTC. Translated, it gives CASSSGMPAQGEQYF.

This rearrangement joins TRBV19 to TRBJ2-2, with D maybe TRBD2 (5 bases). The CDR3 covers 16 residues. With 7 bases removed from V and 6 bases from J, the gap between germline ends came to 21 bases. CDR1 and CDR2 (germline): LNHDA, SQIVND (reference sequence). CDR3 protein: CASTSMRVKKAGELFF. CDR3 sequence (DNA): TGTGCCAGTACCAGTATGAGGGTCAAAAAGGCCGGGGAGCTGTTTTTT.